Listed below are T cell receptor beta chains from one sample, sequenced in a study of T cell repertoires in cytomegalovirus infection. From the reads, TCRdb called clonotypes with MiXCR, one entry per CDR3 protein. The sample shows 570,000 or so distinct CDR3 sequences, almost 40% of them seen only once. These receptors have no identified antigens. This sample comprised cultured PBMCs, obtained from culture after CMV antigen stimulation. These receptors came from a human donor in good health (CMV status not recorded). Some clones in this sample may be carry-over from other donors' samples. Both conserved end residues are part of each CDR3. The D gene is left open where the match is weak. Size is stated for part of the rows, as once, few or many counts, or as a class when the clone is expanded.

TRBJ1-4,TRBV19,-,-,TGTGCCAGTAGTATAGAACGTCGGTCGGGAAATGAAAAACTGTTTTTT,CASSIERRSGNEKLFF
TRBJ2-3,TRBV7-2,-,TRBD2,TGTGCCAGCAAGGGAGGGGTTGACACAGATACGCAGTATTTT,CASKGGVDTDTQYF
TRBJ1-5,TRBV7-8,-,-,TGTGCCAGCAGCCCAGCTCGAATAGGCCGTCAGAGCAATCAGCCCCAGCATTTT,CASSPARIGRQSNQPQHF
TRBJ1-2,TRBV29-1,-,-,TGCAGCGTTGAAGACGGGGCCCCCCCTGGCTACACCTTC,CSVEDGAPPGYTF
TRBJ2-1,TRBV18,once,TRBD2,TGTGCCAGCTCTCCGATAGCGGGAGTAGGGGACAATGAGCAGTTCTTC,CASSPIAGVGDNEQFF
TRBJ1-5,TRBV7-2,many,-,TGTGCCAGCAGCTTAAGGGGTGGCAATCAGCCCCAGCATTTT,CASSLRGGNQPQHF
TRBJ1-1,TRBV6-1,-,-,TGTGCCAGCAGTGTAAAGGGCGCGAACACTGAAGCTTTCTTT,CASSVKGANTEAFF
TRBJ2-1,TRBV7-2,-,-,TGTGCCAGCAGCCCCCGCAGCGGACCGAACTCCTACAATGAGCAGTTCTTC,CASSPRSGPNSYNEQFF
TRBJ2-7,TRBV7-2,-,TRBD1,TGTGCCAGCAGCACGGACAGGTTTGCCTACGAGCAGTACTTC,CASSTDRFAYEQYF
TRBJ2-1,TRBV4-1,-,-,TGCGCCAGCAGCCAGATATTCCGCGCGGGGTATGAGCAGTTCTTC,CASSQIFRAGYEQFF
TRBJ2-2,TRBV12-3/TRBV12-4,few,-,TGTGCCAGCAGTTTGTACCGAGGCGGGGAGCTGTTTTTT,CASSLYRGGELFF
TRBJ2-6,TRBV7-4,-,-,TGTGCCAGCAGCTTAGGGCAGGGGTACTCTGGGGCCAACGTCCTGACTTTC,CASSLGQGYSGANVLTF
TRBJ2-1,TRBV19,few,-,TGTGCCAGCGAGGGTAGGGCAAGAGCGGGCCCTCGGGACAATGAGCAGTTCTTC,CASEGRARAGPRDNEQFF
TRBJ1-5,TRBV12-3/TRBV12-4,-,-,TGTGCCAGCACTACGGACAGTAATCAGCCCCAGCATTTT,CASTTDSNQPQHF
TRBJ2-3,TRBV7-2,-,TRBD1,TGTGCCAGCGCGGGGACAGGGCCCACAGATACGCAGTATTTT,CASAGTGPTDTQYF
TRBJ2-3,TRBV7-9,-,-,TGTGCCAGCAGCTTAGCTACGTCCCGGCAGTATTTT,CASSLATSRQYF
TRBJ1-5,TRBV20-1,-,TRBD1,TGCAGTGCTGCCGGGACAGCAATTGAGCCCCAGCATTTT,CSAAGTAIEPQHF
TRBJ2-5,TRBV5-6,-,-,TGTGCCAGCAGCATACAGGGGGGGGGGCCCCCCCAAGAGACCCAGTACTTC,CASSIQGGGPPQETQYF
TRBJ1-4,TRBV7-4,-,-,TGTGCCAGCAGCGGGCCCCAGGATCTTAATGAAAAACTGTTTTTT,CASSGPQDLNEKLFF
TRBJ1-6,TRBV20-1,few,TRBD1,TGCAGTGCTAGAGAGCAACCCGGGACAGATAATTCACCCCTCCACTTT,CSAREQPGTDNSPLHF
TRBJ2-7,TRBV27,few,TRBD2,TGTGCCAGCAGCTTCTGGCGGGAGCGCGCCTACGAGCAGTACTTC,CASSFWRERAYEQYF
TRBJ2-7,TRBV15,-,TRBD2,TGTGCCACCAGCAGAGCCGGGACTAGCTACGAGCAGTACTTC,CATSRAGTSYEQYF
TRBJ1-1,TRBV7-9,-,TRBD1,TGTGCCAGCAGCTTACGGGGCGGACAGGGGGCGGTGAACACTGAAGCTTTCTTT,CASSLRGGQGAVNTEAFF
TRBJ2-1,TRBV5-4,-,TRBD2,TGTGCCAGCAGCTTGACGGGAGGAGGGGCTGAGCAGTTCTTC,CASSLTGGGAEQFF
TRBJ2-7,TRBV29-1,-,TRBD1,TGCAGCTCCCGCGGACAGGGGGCCGACGAGCAGTACTTC,CSSRGQGADEQYF
TRBJ1-5,TRBV12-3/TRBV12-4,-,TRBD1,TGTGCCAGCAGTCCAACGGACAGGGGGGGTCAGCCCCAGCATTTT,CASSPTDRGGQPQHF
TRBJ2-4,TRBV10-3,few,TRBD2,TGTGCCATCAGGGCTAGCGGGGATCGAGGAAGCATTCAGTACTTC,CAIRASGDRGSIQYF
TRBJ1-3,TRBV19,-,-,TGTGCCAGTAGTACCTTCGGACAGTTAGACTCTGGAAACACCATATATTTT,CASSTFGQLDSGNTIYF
TRBJ2-7,TRBV7-8,-,TRBD2,TGTGCCAGCAGCCCAGCGGGGGTTGTAGCGCTCGAGCAGTACTTC,CASSPAGVVALEQYF
TRBJ1-5,TRBV19,few,TRBD1,TGTGCCAGTAGTCCCACAGGGGGCCATCAGCCCCAGCATTTT,CASSPTGGHQPQHF
TRBJ1-2,TRBV6-6,-,-,TGTGCCAGCAGTTACTCGAGGCACCTTGGCTACACCTTC,CASSYSRHLGYTF
TRBJ1-5,TRBV12-5,-,-,TGTGCTAGTGGATTGAACACCGACAGAAACCGAAATAGCAATCAGCCCCAGCATTTT,CASGLNTDRNRNSNQPQHF
TRBJ2-3,TRBV19,-,-,TGTGCCAGTAGTATTAGAAGTATCGCAGATACGCAGTATTTT,CASSIRSIADTQYF
TRBJ2-7,TRBV27,-,-,TGTGCCAGCAGTACCCGGGGGTTTGGGTCCTACGAGCAGTACTTC,CASSTRGFGSYEQYF